The next 10 T cell receptor beta chains were all read from a single sample in a study of T cell responses to AZD1222 COVID-19 vaccine. Only in-frame clones appear in the TCRdb table, and some are missing; sequencing was by immunoSEQ multiplex PCR. The sample lists some 140,000 clones; roughly nine tenths were seen once. Sequenced here: peripheral blood, sampled on day 0 of MenACWY control vaccination. All receptors derive from an adult in good health.

The chain carries TRBV12-5 and TRBJ1-5; no clear D. The CDR3 is 14 amino acids. Looked up from germline, CDR1 is LGHNT and CDR2 is FRNRAP. Trimming removed 8 bases from V and 3 bases from J, with 14 bases in between. The CDR3 region has the DNA TGTGCTAGTTGGGAATCTAGAGACAATCAGCCCCAGCATTTT. The encoded protein is CASWESRDNQPQHF.

J is TRBJ1-6 and V is TRBV19; D remains unclear. Deletions cut 7 bases from V and 8 bases from J, with 15 bases between. Germline CDR1 is LNHDA and CDR2 is SQIVND (reference sequence). The CDR3 sequence is 14 residues long. In nucleotides, the CDR3 is TGTGCCAGTACTTATACTGTGGAAGATTCACCCCTCCACTTT. It specifies CASTYTVEDSPLHF.

The chain links TRBV2 to TRBJ2-7, with D perhaps matching TRBD2 (6 bases). Germline loops: CDR1 SNHLY, CDR2 FYNNEI. Deletions cut 3 bases from V and 5 bases from J, with 14 bases between. The CDR3 is made up of 14 amino acids. The CDR3 nucleotides are TGTGCCAGCAGTGACGGCAGGGAGGTCCACGAGCAGTACTTC. Translating gives CASSDGREVHEQYF.

The chain recombines TRBV21-1 with TRBJ2-3. TRBV21-1 is given as a pseudogene. The CDR3 loop spans 16 amino acids. CDR3 bases: TGTGCCAGCAGCATGAAAAGGGTCTGGAGCACAGATACGCAGTATTTT. It yields the protein CASSMKRVWSTDTQYF.

The rearrangement uses TRBV13 and TRBJ1-2; tentatively, D is TRBD1 (5 bases). The CDR3 is 15 amino acids. V was clipped by 4 bases and J by 2 bases, with 14 bases between them. In germline, CDR1 is PRHDT, CDR2 FYEKMQ (reference sequence). The CDR3: CASSSPAQGNYGYTF. CDR3 bases: TGTGCCAGCAGCTCCCCTGCTCAGGGCAACTATGGCTACACCTTC.

The V call is TRBV5-4, the J call TRBJ2-7; 9 bases are a match to TRBD2. The germline V gene has CDR1 SGHNT and CDR2 YYREEE (reference sequence). CDR3 size: 14 residues. V trimming: 4 bases; J trimming: 6 bases; junction bases outside the gene matches: 8. This CDR3 reads CASSLSSGEREQYV. In DNA form, the CDR3 reads TGTGCCAGCAGCCTCTCTAGCGGGGAACGCGAGCAGTACGTC.

The chain carries TRBV20-1 and TRBJ2-7, with 10 bases that match TRBD2. Unmatched junction bases numbered 14, after V lost 3 bases and J lost 3 bases. The V gene's germline CDR1 is DFQATT and CDR2 SNEGSKA (reference sequence). This CDR3 contains 17 residues. The DNA for the CDR3 is TGCAGTGCTAGTCCCTTAACGACAGCGGGAGGGATCTACGAGCAGTACTTC. Its protein is CSASPLTTAGGIYEQYF.

The J gene is TRBJ1-3, the V gene TRBV3-1 (or the pseudogene TRBV3-2); D may be TRBD1 (6 bases). The V gene lost 4 bases and the J gene lost 2 bases, with 12 bases spanning the gap. There are 15 residues in the CDR3. Germline loops: CDR1 LGHDT, CDR2 YNNKEL (reference sequence). The CDR3, as DNA: TGTGCCAGCAGCCCCCCAGGGGCTACTGGAAACACCATATATTTT. Translated, it gives CASSPPGATGNTIYF.

This clone has more than one count but fewer than ten. This sequence joins TRBV5-5 and TRBJ1-6; D might be TRBD1 (6 bases). The germline V gene encodes CDR1 SGHKS and CDR2 YYEKEE (reference sequence). The CDR3 has 15 residues. The germline V and J ends were trimmed by 4 bases and 5 bases, with 13 bases remaining between them. The DNA for the CDR3 is TGTGCCAGCAGCCAAACAGGGATTCATAATTCACCCCTCCACTTT. It specifies CASSQTGIHNSPLHF.

The rearrangement joins TRBV28 to TRBJ2-7, with D maybe TRBD2 (6 bases). The V and J ends lost 5 bases and 1 base respectively, with 9 bases between them. CDR1 is MDHEN, CDR2 SYDVKM, per germline. This CDR3 region has 13 residues. The CDR3 region is CASSNGGSYEQYV. The CDR3 DNA sequence: TGTGCCAGCAGTAACGGGGGTTCCTACGAGCAGTACGTC.